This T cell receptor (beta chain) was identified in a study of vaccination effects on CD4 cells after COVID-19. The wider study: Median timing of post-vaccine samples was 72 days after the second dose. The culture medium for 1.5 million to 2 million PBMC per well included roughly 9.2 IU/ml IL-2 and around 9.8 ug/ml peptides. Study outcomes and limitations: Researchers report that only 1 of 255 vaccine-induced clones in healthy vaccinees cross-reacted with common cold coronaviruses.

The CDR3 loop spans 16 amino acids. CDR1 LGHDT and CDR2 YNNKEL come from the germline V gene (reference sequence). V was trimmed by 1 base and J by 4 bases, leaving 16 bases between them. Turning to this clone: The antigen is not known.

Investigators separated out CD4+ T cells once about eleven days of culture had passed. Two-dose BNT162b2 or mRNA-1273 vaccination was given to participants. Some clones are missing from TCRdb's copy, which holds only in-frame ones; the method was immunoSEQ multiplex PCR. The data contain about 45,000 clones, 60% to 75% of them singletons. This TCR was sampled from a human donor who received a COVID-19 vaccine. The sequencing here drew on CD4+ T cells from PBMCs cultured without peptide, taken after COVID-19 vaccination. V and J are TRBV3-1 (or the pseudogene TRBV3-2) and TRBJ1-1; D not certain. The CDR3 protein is CASSQGGGALSTEAFF. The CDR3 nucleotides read TGTGCCAGCAGCCAAGGGGGTGGAGCCCTGAGCACTGAAGCTTTCTTT.